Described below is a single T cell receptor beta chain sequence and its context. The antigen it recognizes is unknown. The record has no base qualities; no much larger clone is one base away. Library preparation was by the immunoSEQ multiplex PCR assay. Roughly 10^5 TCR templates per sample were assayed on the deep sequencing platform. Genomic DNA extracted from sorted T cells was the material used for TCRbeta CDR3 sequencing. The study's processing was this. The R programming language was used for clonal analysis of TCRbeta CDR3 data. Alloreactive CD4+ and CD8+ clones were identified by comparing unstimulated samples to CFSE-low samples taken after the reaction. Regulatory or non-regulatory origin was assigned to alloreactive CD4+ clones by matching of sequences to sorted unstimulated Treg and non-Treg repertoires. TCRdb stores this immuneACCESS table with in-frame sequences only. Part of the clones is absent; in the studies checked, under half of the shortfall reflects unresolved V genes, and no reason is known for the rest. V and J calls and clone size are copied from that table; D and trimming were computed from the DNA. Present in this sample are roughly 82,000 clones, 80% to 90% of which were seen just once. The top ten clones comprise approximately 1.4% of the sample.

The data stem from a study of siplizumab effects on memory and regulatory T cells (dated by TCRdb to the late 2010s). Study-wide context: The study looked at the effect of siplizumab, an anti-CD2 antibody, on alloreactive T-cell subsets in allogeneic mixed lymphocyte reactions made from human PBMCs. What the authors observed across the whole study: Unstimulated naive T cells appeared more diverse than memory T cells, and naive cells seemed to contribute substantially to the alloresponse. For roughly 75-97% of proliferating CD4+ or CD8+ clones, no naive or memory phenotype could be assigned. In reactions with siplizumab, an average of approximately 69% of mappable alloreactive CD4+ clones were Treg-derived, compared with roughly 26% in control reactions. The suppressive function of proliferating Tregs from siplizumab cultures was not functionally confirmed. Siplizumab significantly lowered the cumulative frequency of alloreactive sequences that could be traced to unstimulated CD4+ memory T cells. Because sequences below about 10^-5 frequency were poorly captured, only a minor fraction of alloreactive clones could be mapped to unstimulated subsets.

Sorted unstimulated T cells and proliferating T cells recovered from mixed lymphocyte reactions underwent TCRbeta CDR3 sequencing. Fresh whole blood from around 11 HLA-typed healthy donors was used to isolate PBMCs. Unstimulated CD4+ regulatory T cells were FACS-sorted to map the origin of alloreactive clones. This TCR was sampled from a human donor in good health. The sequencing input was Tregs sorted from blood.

This receptor has the CDR3 CASKVVNQPQHF. The DNA sequence reads TGTGCCAGCAAGGTTGTGAATCAGCCCCAGCATTTT. This chain joins TRBV6-1 to TRBJ1-5; the D gene is not confidently resolved. CDR1 and CDR2 are read off the germline V gene as MNHNS and SASEGT. V loses 7 bases of germline sequence and J loses 4 bases, and the interval between the two ends is 8 bases. Inclusive of the bounding cysteine and phenylalanine, the CDR3 is 12 residues long. Only the CDR3 DNA is retained, 36 bases long and in frame from the first base.